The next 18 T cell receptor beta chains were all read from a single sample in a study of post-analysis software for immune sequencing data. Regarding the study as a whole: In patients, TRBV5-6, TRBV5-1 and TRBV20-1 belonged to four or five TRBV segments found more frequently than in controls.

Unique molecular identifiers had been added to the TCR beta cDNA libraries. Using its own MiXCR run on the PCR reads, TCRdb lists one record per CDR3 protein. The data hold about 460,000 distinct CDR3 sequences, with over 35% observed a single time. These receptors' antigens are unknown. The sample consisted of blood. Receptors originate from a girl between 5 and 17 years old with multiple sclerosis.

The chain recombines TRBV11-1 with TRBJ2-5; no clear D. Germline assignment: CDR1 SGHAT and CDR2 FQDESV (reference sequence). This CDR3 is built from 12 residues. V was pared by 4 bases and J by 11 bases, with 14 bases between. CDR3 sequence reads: CASSSSYNEQYF. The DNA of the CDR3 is TGTGCCAGCAGCTCGAGTTACAATGAGCAGTACTTC.

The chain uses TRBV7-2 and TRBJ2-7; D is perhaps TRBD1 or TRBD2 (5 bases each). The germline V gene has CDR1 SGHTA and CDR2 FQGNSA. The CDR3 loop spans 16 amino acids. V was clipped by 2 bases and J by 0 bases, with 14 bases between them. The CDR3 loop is CASSLSRGVYSYEQYF. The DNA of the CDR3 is TGTGCCAGCAGCTTATCTCGAGGGGTTTACTCCTACGAGCAGTACTTC.

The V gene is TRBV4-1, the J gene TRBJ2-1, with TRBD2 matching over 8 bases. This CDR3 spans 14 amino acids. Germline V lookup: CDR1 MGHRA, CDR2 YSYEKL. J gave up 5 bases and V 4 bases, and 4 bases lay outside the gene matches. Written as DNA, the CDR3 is TGCGCCAGCAGCCCGGTAGCGGGGCACAATGAGCAGTTCTTC. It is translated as CASSPVAGHNEQFF.

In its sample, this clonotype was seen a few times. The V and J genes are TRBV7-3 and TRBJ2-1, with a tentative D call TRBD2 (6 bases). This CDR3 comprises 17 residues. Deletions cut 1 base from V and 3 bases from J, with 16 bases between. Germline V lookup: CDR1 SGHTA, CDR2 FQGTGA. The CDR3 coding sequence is TGTGCCAGCAGCTTAAGAGGTCCGGGCGGGATCTACAATGAGCAGTTCTTC. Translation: CASSLRGPGGIYNEQFF.

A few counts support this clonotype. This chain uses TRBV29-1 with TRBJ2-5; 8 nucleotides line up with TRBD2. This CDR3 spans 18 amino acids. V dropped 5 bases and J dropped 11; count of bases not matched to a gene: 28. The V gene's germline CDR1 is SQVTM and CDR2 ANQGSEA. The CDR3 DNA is TGCAGCGTTCCCGGGACCGCGACCCCAGCGGGAGTGGGCAATGAGCAGTACTTC. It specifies CSVPGTATPAGVGNEQYF.

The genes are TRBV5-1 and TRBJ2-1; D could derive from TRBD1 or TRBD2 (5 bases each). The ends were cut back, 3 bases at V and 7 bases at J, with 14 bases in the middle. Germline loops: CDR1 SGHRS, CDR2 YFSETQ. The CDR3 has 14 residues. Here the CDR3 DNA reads TGCGCCAGCAGCTGGGAAGGCGAGGGGAATGAGCAGTTCTTC. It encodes CASSWEGEGNEQFF.

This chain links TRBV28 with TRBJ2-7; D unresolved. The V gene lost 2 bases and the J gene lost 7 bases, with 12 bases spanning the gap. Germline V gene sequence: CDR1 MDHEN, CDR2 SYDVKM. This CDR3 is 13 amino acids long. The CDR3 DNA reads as TGTGCCAGCAGTTTAGGGTACCTTGGGGAGCAGTACTTC. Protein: CASSLGYLGEQYF. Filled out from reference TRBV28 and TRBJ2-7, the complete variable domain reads DVKVTQSSRYLVKRTGEKVFLECVQDMDHENMFWYRQDPGLGLRLIYFSYDVKMKEKGDIPEGYSVSREKKERFSLILESASTNQTSMYLCASSLGYLGEQYFGPGTRLTVT.

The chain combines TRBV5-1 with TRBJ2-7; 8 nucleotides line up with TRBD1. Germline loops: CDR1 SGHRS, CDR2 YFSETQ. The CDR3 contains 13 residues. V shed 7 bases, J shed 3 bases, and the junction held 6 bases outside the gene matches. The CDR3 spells CASAGGSLYEQYF. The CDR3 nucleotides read TGCGCCAGCGCAGGGGGCAGCCTCTACGAGCAGTACTTC.

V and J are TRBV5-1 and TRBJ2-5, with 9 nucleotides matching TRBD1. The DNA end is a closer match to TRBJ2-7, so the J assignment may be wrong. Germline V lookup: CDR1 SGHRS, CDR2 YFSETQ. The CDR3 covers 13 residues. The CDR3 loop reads CASSWDRVTEQYF. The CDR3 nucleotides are TGCGCCAGCAGCTGGGACAGGGTAACCGAGCAGTACTTC.

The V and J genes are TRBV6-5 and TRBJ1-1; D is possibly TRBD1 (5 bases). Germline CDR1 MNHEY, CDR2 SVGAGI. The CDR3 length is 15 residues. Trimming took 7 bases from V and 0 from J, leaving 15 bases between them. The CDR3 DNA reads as TGTGCCAGCAACCGCCCGGGACGGCTGAACACTGAAGCTTTCTTT. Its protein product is CASNRPGRLNTEAFF.

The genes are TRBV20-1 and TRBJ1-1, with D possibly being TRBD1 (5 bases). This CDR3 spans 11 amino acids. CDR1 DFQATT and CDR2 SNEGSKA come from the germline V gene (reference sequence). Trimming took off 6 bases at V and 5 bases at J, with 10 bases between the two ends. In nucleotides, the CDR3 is TGCAGTGCCCCGGGGGTAACTGAAGCTTTCTTT. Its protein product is CSAPGVTEAFF.

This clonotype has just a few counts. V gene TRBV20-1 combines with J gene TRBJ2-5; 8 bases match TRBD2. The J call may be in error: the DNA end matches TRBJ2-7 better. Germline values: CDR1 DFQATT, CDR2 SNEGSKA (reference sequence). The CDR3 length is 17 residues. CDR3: CSARTSGELQLDYEQYF. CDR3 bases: TGCAGTGCTAGAACTAGCGGAGAATTACAATTGGACTACGAGCAGTACTTC.

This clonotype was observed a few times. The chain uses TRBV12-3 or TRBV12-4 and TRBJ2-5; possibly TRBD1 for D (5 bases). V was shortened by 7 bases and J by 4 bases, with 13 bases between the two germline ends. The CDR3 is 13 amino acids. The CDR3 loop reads CASKGLSGETQYF. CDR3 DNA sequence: TGTGCCAGCAAGGGGTTGTCAGGAGAGACCCAGTACTTC.

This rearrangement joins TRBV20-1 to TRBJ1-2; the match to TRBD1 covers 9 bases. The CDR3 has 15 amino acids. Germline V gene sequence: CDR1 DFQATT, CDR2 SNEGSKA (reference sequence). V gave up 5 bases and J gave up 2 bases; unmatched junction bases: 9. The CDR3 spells CSARDRVSLNYGYTF. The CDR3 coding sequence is TGCAGTGCTCGGGACAGGGTTTCTCTGAACTATGGCTACACCTTC.

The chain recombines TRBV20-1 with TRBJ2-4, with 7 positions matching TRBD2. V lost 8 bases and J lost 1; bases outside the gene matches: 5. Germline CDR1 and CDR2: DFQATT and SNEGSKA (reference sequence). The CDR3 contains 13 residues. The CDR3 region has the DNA TGCAGTCCATTGGGGGGGGCCAAAAACATTCAGTACTTC. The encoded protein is CSPLGGAKNIQYF.

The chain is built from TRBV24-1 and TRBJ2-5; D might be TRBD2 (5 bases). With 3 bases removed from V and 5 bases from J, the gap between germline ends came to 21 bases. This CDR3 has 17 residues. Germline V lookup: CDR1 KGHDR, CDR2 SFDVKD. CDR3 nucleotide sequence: TGTGCCACCAGTGATCCCTCGGTGAAGGGAGCCCCGGAGACCCAGTACTTC. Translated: CATSDPSVKGAPETQYF.

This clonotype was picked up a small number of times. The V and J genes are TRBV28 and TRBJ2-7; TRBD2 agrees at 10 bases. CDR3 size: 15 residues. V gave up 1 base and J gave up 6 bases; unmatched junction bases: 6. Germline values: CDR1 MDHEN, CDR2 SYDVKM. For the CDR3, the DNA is TGTGCCAGCAGTTTATTAGCGGGAGGACATTCCGAGCAGTACTTC. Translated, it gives CASSLLAGGHSEQYF.

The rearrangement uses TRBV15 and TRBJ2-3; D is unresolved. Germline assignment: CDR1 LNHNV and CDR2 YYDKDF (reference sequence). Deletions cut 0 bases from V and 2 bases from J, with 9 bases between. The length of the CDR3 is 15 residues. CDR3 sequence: CATSRDISPTDTQYF. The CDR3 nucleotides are TGTGCCACCAGCAGAGATATTTCCCCCACAGATACGCAGTATTTT.